A single sample gave rise to the 21 T cell receptor beta chains below, sequenced in a study of blood T cell repertoires in COVID-19. Libraries were prepared by immunoSEQ multiplex PCR; TCRdb keeps only in-frame clonotypes and omits some of them. The data contain some 200,000 clones, about nine tenths of them singletons. Sequences were obtained from PBMCs or T cells enriched from blood (not recorded which). All receptors come from a woman in her thirties or forties with acute COVID-19.

This chain connects TRBV6-1 to TRBJ1-4; D unresolved. This CDR3 has 14 amino acids. The germline V gene encodes CDR1 MNHNS and CDR2 SASEGT. V dropped 0 bases and J dropped 10 bases, with 12 bases sitting between them. This CDR3 reads CASSEALTSGKLFF. CDR3 bases: TGTGCCAGCAGTGAAGCGCTTACATCGGGAAAACTGTTTTTT.

This sequence joins TRBV5-6 and TRBJ2-7, with 9 bases that match TRBD1. Per germline, CDR1 SGHDT and CDR2 YYEEEE. The length of the CDR3 is 15 residues. V shed 5 bases, J shed 6 bases, and the junction held 12 bases outside the gene matches. Here the CDR3 DNA reads TGTGCCAGCAGAGGGCCGGGACAGGGAGTAGGCGAGCAGTACGTC. The encoded protein is CASRGPGQGVGEQYV.

This clone was observed once. For the CDR3, the DNA is TGTGCCAGCAGTTCCCGGACAGGGCTCACGAACTATGGCTACACCTTC. Residues: CASSSRTGLTNYGYTF. The V gene is TRBV28, the J gene TRBJ1-2, with 8 bases that match TRBD1. Germline trimming cut 4 bases from V and 2 bases from J; bases unmatched to any gene: 9. This CDR3 is built from 16 residues. In germline, CDR1 is MDHEN, CDR2 SYDVKM.

The chain carries TRBV7-8 and TRBJ2-1; a weak D match, TRBD1 (6 bases). Germline-derived CDR1 and CDR2 are SGHVS and FQNEAQ. The V gene lost 3 bases and the J gene lost 1 base, with 10 bases spanning the gap. The CDR3 is made up of 15 amino acids. DNA of the CDR3: TGTGCCAGCAGCTTGAGTACAGGGTCCTACAATGAGCAGTTCTTC. Translating it yields CASSLSTGSYNEQFF.

The chain combines TRBV14 with TRBJ1-2; 7 bases fit TRBD1. The CDR3 is 16 residues long. Germline V gene lookup returns CDR1 SGHDN and CDR2 FVKESK. V dropped 0 bases and J dropped 0; count of bases not matched to a gene: 4. CDR3 in amino acids: CASSQDYRGTNYGYTF. CDR3 coding DNA: TGTGCCAGCAGCCAAGACTACAGGGGTACTAACTATGGCTACACCTTC.

The rearrangement links TRBV9 to TRBJ1-1; perhaps TRBD1 as D (6 bases). V lost 4 bases, J lost 5 bases, and 24 bases lay in between. The CDR3 loop spans 17 amino acids. Germline V CDR1 and CDR2: SGDLS, YYNGEE. CDR3 sequence reads: CASSPRGGEYGATEAFF. CDR3 coding DNA: TGTGCCAGCAGCCCCCGAGGGGGAGAGTACGGTGCGACTGAAGCTTTCTTT.

V is TRBV3-1 (or the pseudogene TRBV3-2) and J is TRBJ1-2; 9 positions match TRBD1. This CDR3 spans 15 amino acids. Trimming removed 6 bases from V and 2 bases from J; junction bases left unmatched: 7. Germline CDR1 reads LGHDT; CDR2 reads YNNKEL (reference sequence). CDR3 sequence: CASSHRQGENYGYTF. CDR3 nucleotides: TGTGCCAGCAGTCACCGACAGGGGGAGAACTATGGCTACACCTTC.

The chain uses TRBV14 and TRBJ2-7; 10 nucleotides align to TRBD2. The V segment lost 3 bases and the J segment 3 bases; nucleotides outside the gene matches: 5. CDR1 and CDR2 from the germline V gene are SGHDN and FVKESK. The CDR3 contains 15 residues. The CDR3 DNA is TGTGCCAGCAGCCAGAGGACTAGCGGACTCTACGAGCAGTACTTC. Its protein is CASSQRTSGLYEQYF.

The chain has TRBV10-3 and TRBJ2-7; D may be TRBD1 (9 bases). V was trimmed by 10 bases and J by 5 bases, leaving 18 bases between them. The CDR3 runs 13 residues. Germline V CDR1 and CDR2: ENHRY, SYGVKD. This chain's CDR3 is CATGGDRDDEQYV. The CDR3 DNA sequence: TGTGCCACCGGGGGGGACAGGGATGACGAGCAGTACGTC.

The rearrangement joins TRBV5-1 to TRBJ1-2; D might be TRBD1 (6 bases). This CDR3 contains 14 residues. Between the trimmed V and J ends, which lost 0 bases and 4 bases, there was a span of 10 bases. From germline, CDR1 is SGHRS and CDR2 YFSETQ. CDR3 sequence: CASSLGTALYGYTF. CDR3 DNA: TGCGCCAGCAGCTTGGGGACAGCACTCTATGGCTACACCTTC. Looking up the rest from reference TRBV5-1 and TRBJ1-2 gives the full variable domain: KAGVTQTPRYLIKTRGQQVTLSCSPISGHRSVSWYQQTPGQGLQFLFEYFSETQRNKGNFPGRFSGRQFSNSRSEMNVSTLELGDSALYLCASSLGTALYGYTFGSGTRLTVV.

The genes are TRBV6-5 and TRBJ2-7, with 7 bases identical to TRBD2. V shed 4 bases, J shed 5 bases, and the junction held 8 bases outside the gene matches. In germline, CDR1 is MNHEY, CDR2 SVGAGI. CDR3 length equals 14 residues. The CDR3 here is CASSFGGGTNEQYF. The CDR3 coding sequence is TGTGCCAGCAGTTTTGGGGGGGGTACCAACGAGCAGTACTTC.

The chain recombines TRBV6-5 with TRBJ1-1, with TRBD1 matching over 11 bases. Germline V gene sequence: CDR1 MNHEY, CDR2 SVGAGI. Losses at the gene ends were 4 bases for V and 6 bases for J; bases not matched to a gene: 4. The CDR3 loop spans 14 amino acids. CDR3 in DNA: TGTGCCAGCAGTTCCGGGACAGGGGGTCCTGAAGCTTTCTTT. Amino acid sequence: CASSSGTGGPEAFF.

V and J are TRBV27 and TRBJ1-2; tentative D call: TRBD1 (6 bases). V was shortened by 5 bases and J by 6 bases, with 16 bases between the two germline ends. The CDR3 totals 14 residues. CDR1 is MNHEY and CDR2 is SMNVEV in the germline V gene (reference sequence). The CDR3 loop reads CASSPGDRFDGYTF. Written as DNA, the CDR3 is TGTGCCAGCAGTCCAGGCGACAGGTTCGATGGCTACACCTTC.

This chain joins TRBV4-1 and TRBJ2-7; TRBD2 matches at 8 bases. The CDR3 is made up of 15 amino acids. Germline loops: CDR1 MGHRA, CDR2 YSYEKL. The junction had 2 bases not matched to a gene; V was cut back by 0 bases and J by 1 base. CDR3 residues: CASSQESGGSYEQYF. DNA of the CDR3: TGCGCCAGCAGCCAAGAGTCGGGGGGGTCCTACGAGCAGTACTTC.

This clone was observed once. This chain links TRBV6-5 with TRBJ2-4, with 8 bases identical to TRBD1. CDR3 length equals 15 residues. V lost 4 bases and J lost 5; bases outside the gene matches: 7. From germline, CDR1 is MNHEY and CDR2 SVGAGI. The CDR3 is CASSSSGTGENIQYF. CDR3 in DNA: TGTGCCAGCAGTTCCTCCGGGACAGGTGAAAACATTCAGTACTTC.

The chain has TRBV29-1 and TRBJ1-1; tentative D call: TRBD1 (5 bases). V lost 4 bases and J 5 bases, leaving 11 bases between the germline ends. Germline V CDR1 and CDR2: SQVTM, ANQGSEA. This CDR3 has 12 amino acids. The CDR3 DNA sequence: TGCAGCGTTGCTAGGGGTGAGACTGAAGCTTTCTTT. Translation gives CSVARGETEAFF. The entire variable domain, with the rest obtained from reference TRBV29-1 and TRBJ1-1, is as follows: SAVISQKPSRDICQRGTSLTIQCQVDSQVTMMFWYRQQPGQSLTLIATANQGSEATYESGFVIDKFPISRPNLTFSTLTVSNMSPEDSSIYLCSVARGETEAFFGQGTRLTVV.

This clone was observed a single time. The chain employs TRBV9 and TRBJ1-2; D unclear. CDR3 size: 10 residues. V was trimmed by 3 bases and J by 14 bases, leaving 11 bases between them. Germline CDR1 SGDLS, CDR2 YYNGEE. The CDR3 region has the DNA TGTGCCAGCAGCGGCCAGGAGGTTACCTTC. Translation: CASSGQEVTF.

This chain uses TRBV27 with TRBJ1-2, with TRBD1 matching over 10 bases. Germline V gene data show CDR1 as MNHEY and CDR2 as SMNVEV (reference sequence). The CDR3 totals 13 residues. V gave up 6 bases and J gave up 4 bases; unmatched junction bases: 2. The CDR3 DNA follows: TGTGCCAGCAGGACAGGGGGCTCCTATGGCTACACCTTC. It translates to CASRTGGSYGYTF.

J is TRBJ1-3 and V is TRBV7-2; D is unresolved. The CDR3 is made up of 14 amino acids. The V gene's germline CDR1 is SGHTA and CDR2 FQGNSA. The V gene lost 5 bases and the J gene lost 0 bases, with 8 bases spanning the gap. CDR3 in DNA: TGTGCCAGCAGCCCGGCGGGCTCTGGAAACACCATATATTTT. Protein: CASSPAGSGNTIYF. The full variable domain, its missing parts supplied by reference TRBV7-2 and TRBJ1-3, is GAGVSQSPSNKVTEKGKDVELRCDPISGHTALYWYRQSLGQGLEFLIYFQGNSAPDKSGLPSDRFSAERTGGSVSTLTIQRTQQEDSAVYLCASSPAGSGNTIYFGEGSWLTVV.

Comment on this clone: The germline gene is not matched at one end of the junction; a read error may be the cause. This sequence joins TRBV5-1 and TRBJ2-7; TRBD1 agrees at 7 bases. Germline V gene lookup returns CDR1 SGHRS and CDR2 YFSETQ. The CDR3 has 14 amino acids. Here the CDR3 reads CASSLEPLGDSYSF. The CDR3 DNA follows: TGCGCCAGCAGCTTGGAGCCCCTGGGGGACAGCTATTCCTTC.

The chain employs TRBV3-1 (or the pseudogene TRBV3-2) and TRBJ1-1; a possible D gene is TRBD1 (5 bases). The CDR3 totals 15 residues. Trimming took off 3 bases at V and 0 bases at J, with 11 bases between the two ends. Germline-derived CDR1 and CDR2 are LGHDT and YNNKEL (reference sequence). CDR3 amino acids: CASSQQGEMNTEAFF. The CDR3 bases are TGTGCCAGCAGCCAGCAGGGCGAAATGAACACTGAAGCTTTCTTT.